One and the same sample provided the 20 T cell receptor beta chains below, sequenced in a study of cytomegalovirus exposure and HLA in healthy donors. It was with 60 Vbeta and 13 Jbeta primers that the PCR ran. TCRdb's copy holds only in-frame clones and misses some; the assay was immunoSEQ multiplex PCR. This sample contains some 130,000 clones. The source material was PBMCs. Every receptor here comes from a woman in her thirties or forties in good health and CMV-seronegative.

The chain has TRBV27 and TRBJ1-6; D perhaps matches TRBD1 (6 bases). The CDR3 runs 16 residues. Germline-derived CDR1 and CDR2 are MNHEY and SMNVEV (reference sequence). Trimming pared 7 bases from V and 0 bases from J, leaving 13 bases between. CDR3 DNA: TGTGCCAGCAAATCAGGGGCCAACTCCTATAATTCACCCCTCCACTTT. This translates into CASKSGANSYNSPLHF.

The CDR3 DNA reads TGCGCCAGCAGCTTGGCGGGAAAGACAGGGGTAGGCTACACCTTC. Translated: CASSLAGKTGVGYTF. J is TRBJ1-2 and V is TRBV5-1; 8 bases are shared with TRBD1. CDR3 length: 15 residues. V shed 0 bases, J shed 8 bases, and the junction held 9 bases outside the gene matches. Germline-derived CDR1 and CDR2 are SGHRS and YFSETQ.

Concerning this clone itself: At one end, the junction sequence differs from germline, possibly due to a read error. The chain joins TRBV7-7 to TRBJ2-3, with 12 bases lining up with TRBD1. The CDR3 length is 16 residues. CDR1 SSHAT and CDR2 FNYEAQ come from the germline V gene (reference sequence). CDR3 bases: TGTGCTAGCAGCCCCGAAGGGACAGGGGGCTCAGATACGCAGTATTTT. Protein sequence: CASSPEGTGGSDTQYF.

The CDR3 spells CAISGGVYEQYV. The CDR3 DNA is TGTGCCATCAGCGGGGGGGTCTACGAGCAGTACGTC. The gene calls are TRBV10-3 and TRBJ2-7, with 8 nucleotides matching TRBD2. Germline CDR1 ENHRY, CDR2 SYGVKD. This CDR3 is built from 12 residues. J gave up 3 bases and V 6 bases, and 1 base lay outside the gene matches.

CDR3: CASSEVSGTATF. As DNA, the CDR3 is TGTGCCAGCAGTGAAGTCTCCGGGACAGCCACCTTC. The V call is TRBV6-1, the J call TRBJ1-2, with TRBD1 matching over 7 bases. This CDR3 is built from 12 residues. The germline V gene has CDR1 MNHNS and CDR2 SASEGT. V lost 1 base to trimming and J lost 13 bases; unmatched junction nucleotides: 6.

This CDR3 is CASSLGGDRAIANEAFF. The CDR3 DNA follows: TGTGCCAGCAGCTTAGGAGGGGACAGGGCAATTGCGAATGAAGCTTTCTTT. The rearrangement links TRBV7-9 to TRBJ1-1; 9 nucleotides agree with TRBD1. V trimming: 1 base; J trimming: 7 bases; junction bases outside the gene matches: 13. CDR1 SEHNR and CDR2 FQNEAQ come from the germline V gene (reference sequence). CDR3 length equals 17 residues.

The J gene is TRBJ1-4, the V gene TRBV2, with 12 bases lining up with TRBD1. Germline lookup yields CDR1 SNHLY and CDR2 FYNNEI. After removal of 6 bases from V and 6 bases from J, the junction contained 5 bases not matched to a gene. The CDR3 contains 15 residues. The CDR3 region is CASRGQGAGYEKLFF. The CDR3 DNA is TGTGCCAGCAGGGGACAGGGGGCAGGATATGAAAAACTGTTTTTT.

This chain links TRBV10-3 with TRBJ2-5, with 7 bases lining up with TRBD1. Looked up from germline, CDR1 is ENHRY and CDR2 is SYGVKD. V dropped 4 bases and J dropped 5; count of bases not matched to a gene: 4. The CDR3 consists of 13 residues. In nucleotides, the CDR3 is TGTGCCATCAGTGTGACAGGGATGGAGACCCAGTACTTC. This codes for CAISVTGMETQYF.

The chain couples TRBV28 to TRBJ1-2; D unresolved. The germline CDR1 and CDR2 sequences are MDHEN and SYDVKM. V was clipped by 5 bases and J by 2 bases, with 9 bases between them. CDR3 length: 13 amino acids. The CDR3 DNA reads TGTGCCAGCAGTCTCAACAGAAACTATGGCTACACCTTC. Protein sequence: CASSLNRNYGYTF.

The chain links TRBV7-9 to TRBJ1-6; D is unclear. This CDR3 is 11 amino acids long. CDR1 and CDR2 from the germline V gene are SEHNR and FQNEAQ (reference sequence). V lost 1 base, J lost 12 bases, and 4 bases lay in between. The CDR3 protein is CASSLDRPLHF. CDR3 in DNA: TGTGCCAGCAGCTTAGATAGACCCCTCCACTTT.

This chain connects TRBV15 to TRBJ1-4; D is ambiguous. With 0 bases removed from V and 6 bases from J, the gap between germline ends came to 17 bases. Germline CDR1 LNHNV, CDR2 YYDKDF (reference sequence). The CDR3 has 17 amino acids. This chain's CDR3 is CATSRDFTGRSHEKLFF. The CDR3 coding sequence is TGTGCCACCAGCAGAGATTTTACGGGGAGAAGCCATGAAAAACTGTTTTTT.

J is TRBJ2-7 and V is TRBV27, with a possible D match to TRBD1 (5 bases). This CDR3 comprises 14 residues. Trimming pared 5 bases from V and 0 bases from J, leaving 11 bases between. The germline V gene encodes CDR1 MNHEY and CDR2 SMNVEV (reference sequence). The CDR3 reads CASSTTAYSYEQYF. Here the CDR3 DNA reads TGTGCCAGCAGTACGACAGCATACTCCTACGAGCAGTACTTC.

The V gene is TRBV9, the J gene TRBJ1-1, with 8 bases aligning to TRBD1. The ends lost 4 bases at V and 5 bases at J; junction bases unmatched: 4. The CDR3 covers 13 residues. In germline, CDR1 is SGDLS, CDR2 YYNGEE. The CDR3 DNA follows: TGTGCCAGCAGCAGCACAGGGGGTACTGAAGCTTTCTTT. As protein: CASSSTGGTEAFF.

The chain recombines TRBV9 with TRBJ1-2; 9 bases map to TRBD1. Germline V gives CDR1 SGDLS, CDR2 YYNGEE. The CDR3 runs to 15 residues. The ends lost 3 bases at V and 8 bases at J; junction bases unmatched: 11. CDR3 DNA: TGTGCCAGCAGCGCCCCACAGGGGGCGAATCGGGGCTACACCTTC. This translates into CASSAPQGANRGYTF. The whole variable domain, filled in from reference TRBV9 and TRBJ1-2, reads DSGVTQTPKHLITATGQRVTLRCSPRSGDLSVYWYQQSLDQGLQFLIQYYNGEERAKGNILERFSAQQFPDLHSELNLSSLELGDSALYFCASSAPQGANRGYTFGSGTRLTVV.

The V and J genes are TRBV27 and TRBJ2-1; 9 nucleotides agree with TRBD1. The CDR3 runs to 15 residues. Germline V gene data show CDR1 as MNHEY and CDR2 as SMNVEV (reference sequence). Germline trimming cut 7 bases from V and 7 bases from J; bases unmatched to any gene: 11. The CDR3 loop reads CASTLGTGFSNEQFF. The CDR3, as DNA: TGTGCCAGCACTTTGGGGACAGGGTTTTCAAATGAGCAGTTCTTC.

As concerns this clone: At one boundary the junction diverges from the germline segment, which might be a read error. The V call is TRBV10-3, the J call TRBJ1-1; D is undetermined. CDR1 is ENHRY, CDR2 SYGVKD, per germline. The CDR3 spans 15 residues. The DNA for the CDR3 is TGTGCCATCAGCGAGTCAGGAGCCCCTAACACTGAAGCTTTCTTT. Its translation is CAISESGAPNTEAFF.

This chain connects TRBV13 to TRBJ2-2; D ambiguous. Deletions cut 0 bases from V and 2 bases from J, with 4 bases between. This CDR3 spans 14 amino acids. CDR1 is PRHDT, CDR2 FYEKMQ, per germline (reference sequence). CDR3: CASSLGRNTGELFF. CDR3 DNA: TGTGCCAGCAGCTTAGGGCGAAACACCGGGGAGCTGTTTTTT. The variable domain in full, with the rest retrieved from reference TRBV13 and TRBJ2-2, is AAGVIQSPRHLIKEKRETATLKCYPIPRHDTVYWYQQGPGQDPQFLISFYEKMQSDKGSIPDRFSAQQFSDYHSELNMSSLELGDSALYFCASSLGRNTGELFFGEGSRLTVL.

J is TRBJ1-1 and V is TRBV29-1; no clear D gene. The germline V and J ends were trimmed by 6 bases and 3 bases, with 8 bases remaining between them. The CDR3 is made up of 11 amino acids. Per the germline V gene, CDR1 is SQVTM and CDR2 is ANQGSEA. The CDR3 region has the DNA TGCAGCGTCCGGAGGGACACTGAAGCTTTCTTT. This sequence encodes CSVRRDTEAFF.

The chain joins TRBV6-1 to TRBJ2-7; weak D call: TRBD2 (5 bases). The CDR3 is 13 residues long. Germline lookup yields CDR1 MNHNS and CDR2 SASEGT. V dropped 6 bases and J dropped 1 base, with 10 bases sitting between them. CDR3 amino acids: CASRSSRSYEQYF. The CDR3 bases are TGTGCCAGCAGATCTAGCAGGTCCTACGAGCAGTACTTC.

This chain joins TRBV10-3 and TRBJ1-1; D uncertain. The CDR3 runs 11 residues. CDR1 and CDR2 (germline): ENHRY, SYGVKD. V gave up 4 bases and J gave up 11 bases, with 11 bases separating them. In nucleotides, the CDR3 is TGTGCCATCAGTGCGTCCCTCCAGGCTTTCTTT. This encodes CAISASLQAFF.